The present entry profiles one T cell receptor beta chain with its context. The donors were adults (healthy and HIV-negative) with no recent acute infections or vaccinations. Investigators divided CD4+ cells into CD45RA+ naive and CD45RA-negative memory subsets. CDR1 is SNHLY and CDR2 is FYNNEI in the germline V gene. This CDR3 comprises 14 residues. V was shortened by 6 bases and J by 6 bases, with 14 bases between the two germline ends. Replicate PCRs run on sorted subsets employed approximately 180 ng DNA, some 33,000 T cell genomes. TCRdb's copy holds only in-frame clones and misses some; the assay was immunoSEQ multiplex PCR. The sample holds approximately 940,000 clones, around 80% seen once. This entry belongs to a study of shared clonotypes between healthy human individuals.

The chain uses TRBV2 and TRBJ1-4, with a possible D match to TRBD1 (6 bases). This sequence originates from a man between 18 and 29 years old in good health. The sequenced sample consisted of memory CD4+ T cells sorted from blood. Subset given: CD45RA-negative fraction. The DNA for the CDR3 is TGTGCCAGCAGCGCACAGGGCACTCATGAAAAACTGTTTTTT. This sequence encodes CASSAQGTHEKLFF.